The following is a T cell receptor (beta chain) sequence with its context. Its antigen is not identified. Sequencing of DNA taken from cultured CD4+ T cells relied on the Oncomine TCR Beta short-read assay. One entry per CDR3 protein results from TCRdb running MiXCR on the PCR reads. The table has approximately 16,000 distinct CDR3 sequences, about a third seen once. This CDR3 has 12 residues. Germline V lookup: CDR1 SGHAT, CDR2 FQNNGV. The V end was cut by 5 bases, the J end by 8 bases, with 12 bases between. Treatment defined: roughly ten-day PBMC culture with coronavirus spike peptide pools or control peptides (ViraFEST assay). Expansion of antigen-specific T cells with peptide pools by ViraFEST preceded sequencing of TCRs. Culture conditions combined more than 1.5 million PBMCs per well with about 9.2 IU/ml IL-2 and roughly 10 ug/ml peptide pools. This entry comes from a study of vaccination and CD4 T cells after COVID-19. As for the study in general: Timing of post-vaccine sample collection was a median about 72 days after dose two, with a range of 14 to 241.

General study findings and limits: Researchers report that a median roughly 85% of reactive clones in convalescent patients surfaced only post-vaccination.

Sequencing input: cultured CD4+ T cells from blood. V usage is TRBV11-2 and J usage is TRBJ2-5; D might be TRBD1 (5 bases). The sequence came from a human donor with COVID-19. The CDR3 sequence is CASSRPQGTQYF. The CDR3 bases are TGTGCCAGCAGCCGTCCCCAGGGTACCCAGTACTTC.